The 3 T cell receptor beta chains presented below share a single source sample, sequenced in a study of blood T cells in healthy people across ages. Through a sample-barcoded 5' primer and a J-beta primer mix, a second PCR was run for roughly 7 to 12 cycles. MiXCR, applied by TCRdb to the 5' RACE reads, yields one record per CDR3 protein. Here the sample spans approximately 800,000 distinct CDR3 sequences, approximately 35% being singletons. Source material: blood. Receptors originate from a man between 18 and 29 years old in good health.

This clonotype was counted between two and nine times. The rearrangement joins TRBV5-5 to TRBJ2-5, with TRBD1 as a possible D gene (6 bases). Trimming left V 6 bases short and J 1 base short, with 13 bases between. The CDR3 is 14 residues long. Germline CDR1 reads SGHKS; CDR2 reads YYEKEE (reference sequence). The CDR3 bases are TGTGCCAGCAAGACTCAGGGGCCCCAAGAGACCCAGTACTTC. This sequence encodes CASKTQGPQETQYF.

V gene TRBV7-2 combines with J gene TRBJ2-7; possible D gene TRBD2, 7 bases. Looked up from germline, CDR1 is SGHTA and CDR2 is FQGNSA. The CDR3 runs to 16 residues. V lost 4 bases and J lost 5, with 21 bases in between. CDR3 loop: CASSSDRGAITDEQYF. CDR3 coding DNA: TGTGCCAGCAGCTCAGACCGGGGGGCGATCACCGACGAGCAGTACTTC. Full variable domain (outside the CDR3, taken from reference TRBV7-2 and TRBJ2-7): GAGVSQSPSNKVTEKGKDVELRCDPISGHTALYWYRQSLGQGLEFLIYFQGNSAPDKSGLPSDRFSAERTGGSVSTLTIQRTQQEDSAVYLCASSSDRGAITDEQYFGPGTRLTVT.

This rearrangement joins TRBV20-1 to TRBJ2-3, with 7 bases fitting TRBD1. This CDR3 contains 14 residues. CDR1 is DFQATT and CDR2 is SNEGSKA in the germline V gene (reference sequence). Trimming cost V 5 bases and J 3 bases; bases outside gene matches: 8. The CDR3 nucleotides are TGCAGTGCTCGACAGGGCCGGCGGACAGATACGCAGTATTTT. It codes for CSARQGRRTDTQYF.